This record looks at one TCR beta chain sequence and its context. The PCR had 60 Vbeta and 13 Jbeta primers. TCRdb's copy holds only in-frame clones and misses some; the assay was immunoSEQ multiplex PCR. The table has some 180,000 clones, around three quarters seen once. This specimen comes from a study of cytomegalovirus exposure and HLA in healthy donors. V lost 0 bases and J lost 8, with 5 bases in between. The CDR3 length is 12 residues. Per the germline V gene, CDR1 is LNHNV and CDR2 is YYDKDF (reference sequence). Sequences were obtained from PBMCs. The clonotype originates from a man younger than 45 in good health and CMV-seronegative. J is TRBJ2-1 and V is TRBV15; D is undetermined. CDR3 sequence: CATSRDHYEQFF. For the CDR3, the DNA is TGTGCCACCAGCAGAGATCACTATGAGCAGTTCTTC.